This TCR beta chain was documented in a study of Ad26.COV2.S vaccination and SARS-CoV-2 variants. The overall study: Recipients of Ad26.COV2.S got it intramuscularly, once or twice 56 days apart. Study observations and caveats: Reportedly, spike-specific CD8+ and CD4+ T cell responses achieved substantial breadth once vaccination had taken place.

The sample holds one count of this clone. As yet, its antigen is unknown. Treatment noted: around 19 received Ad26.COV2.S at low or high dose, single or two shots; about 5 received placebo; per-sample allocation not given. Following the first vaccine or placebo injection, samples were taken on day 63. Donor was an adult aged 18-55 years in Boston. The study used a vaccine consisting of an Ad26 vector that expressed Wuhan-strain SARS-CoV-2 spike. TCRdb's copy holds only in-frame clones and misses some; the assay was immunoSEQ multiplex PCR. This table has hundreds of thousands of clones, approximately 88% appearing once. CDR1 is KGHSH, CDR2 LQKENI, per germline. Losses at the gene ends were 4 bases for V and 5 bases for J; bases not matched to a gene: 4. The CDR3 is 13 amino acids.

The sequence came from a person aged 18-60 years who received the Ad26.COV2.S COVID-19 vaccine or a placebo. The chain is built from TRBV18 and TRBJ2-5, with TRBD1 matching 7 bases. The sequenced sample was peripheral blood, obtained in a trial of Ad26.COV2.S vaccine versus placebo. CDR3 sequence reads: CASSQGAQETQYF. As DNA, the CDR3 is TGTGCCAGCTCACAGGGGGCGCAGGAGACCCAGTACTTC.